This T cell receptor (beta chain) was captured in a study of shared clonotypes between healthy human individuals. The study, taken as a whole, reports: Specimens sampled were limited to blood, with tissue repertoires likely differing. Naive CD4 clonotype sharing across a few donors was approximately 5%. Against clonotypes common to all four donors, non-shared ones had lower generation probabilities.

In germline, CDR1 is SGHRS, CDR2 YFSETQ. This CDR3 region has 15 residues. The V gene lost 1 base and the J gene lost 5 bases, with 16 bases spanning the gap. Naive-designated CD8 cells lacked CD45RO, were positively enriched for CCR7, and omitted terminally differentiated effector memory CD45RA+ cells. As to this clone: Its antigen is unknown.

Under the authors' procedure: ImmunoSEQ only sent back junction sequences with no quality scores, so filtering was done differently. The repertoire was sequenced with immunoSEQ multiplex PCR; TCRdb's copy has only in-frame clones and lacks some. That table furnishes V, J and clone size, whereas the DNA furnished D and trimming. The sample consists of about 820,000 clones, approximately 92% of them appearing once. The rearrangement links TRBV5-1 to TRBJ2-7; D is possibly TRBD1 (5 bases). The source is a man aged 25-40 years in good health. Material for sequencing was naive CD8+ T cells sorted from blood. The CDR3 here is CASSLTAQGINEQYF. CDR3 DNA sequence: TGCGCCAGCAGCTTGACGGCTCAGGGTATTAACGAGCAGTACTTC.